This is a list of T cell receptor beta chains from one sample in a study of cytomegalovirus exposure and HLA in healthy donors. Produced via immunoSEQ multiplex PCR; TCRdb's table is partial and in-frame only. Its clone listing holds tens of thousands of clones. Material: PBMCs. The receptors come from a woman aged 55-70 years in good health and CMV-seropositive. The CDR3 runs from the conserved cysteine through the conserved F or W. D genes are given only for firm matches.

D gene: TRBD2; J gene: TRBJ2-1; V gene: TRBV7-2; CDR3 DNA: TGTGCCAGCAGCCCGCCCGGGACTAGATCCTACAATGAGCAGTTCTTC; CDR3 protein: CASSPPGTRSYNEQFF
D gene: NA; J gene: TRBJ1-1; V gene: TRBV7-8; CDR3 DNA: TGTGCCAGCAGCTTCCGGACAACGTTTGAAGCTTTCTTT; CDR3 protein: CASSFRTTFEAFF
D gene: TRBD2; J gene: TRBJ2-3; V gene: TRBV18; CDR3 DNA: TGTGCCAGCTCACCTGTAGCGGGGGGCCCTACAGATACGCAGTATTTT; CDR3 protein: CASSPVAGGPTDTQYF
D gene: NA; J gene: TRBJ1-2; V gene: TRBV7-9; CDR3 DNA: TGTGCCAGCAGCTTATCCCAGGGCAACTATGGCTACACCTTC; CDR3 protein: CASSLSQGNYGYTF
D gene: TRBD2; J gene: TRBJ2-5; V gene: TRBV10-3; CDR3 DNA: TGTGCCATCAGGGACGGACTAGCGGGGGTGGAGACCCAGTACTTC; CDR3 protein: CAIRDGLAGVETQYF
D gene: NA; J gene: TRBJ1-1; V gene: TRBV4-3; CDR3 DNA: TGCGCCAGCAGCCTTCGGGGGAACACTGAAGCTTTCTTT; CDR3 protein: CASSLRGNTEAFF
D gene: NA; J gene: TRBJ2-1; V gene: TRBV7-8; CDR3 DNA: TGTGCCAGCAGCTCCGAGCGGGGACAAATGAATGAGCAGTTCTTC; CDR3 protein: CASSSERGQMNEQFF
D gene: NA; J gene: TRBJ1-2; V gene: TRBV7-8; CDR3 DNA: TGTGCCATCGAGGACCGCAGGGGTATGGTGGATGGCTACACCTTC; CDR3 protein: CAIEDRRGMVDGYTF
D gene: NA; J gene: TRBJ1-2; V gene: TRBV15; CDR3 DNA: TGTGCCACCAGCTTTCGACAGGTCTCTAACTATGGCTACACCTTC; CDR3 protein: CATSFRQVSNYGYTF
D gene: NA; J gene: TRBJ2-7; V gene: TRBV27; CDR3 DNA: TGTGCCAGCAGTTTACGGCAGGCCACCTACGAGCAGTACTTC; CDR3 protein: CASSLRQATYEQYF
D gene: NA; J gene: TRBJ2-5; V gene: TRBV13; CDR3 DNA: TGTGCCAGCAGCGAGGGGACAAATTCCCAAGAGACCCAGTACTTC; CDR3 protein: CASSEGTNSQETQYF
D gene: NA; J gene: TRBJ1-6; V gene: TRBV18; CDR3 DNA: TGTGCCAGCTCACTGCGGGAGCATTCACCCCTCCACTTT; CDR3 protein: CASSLREHSPLHF